This is a list of T cell receptor beta chains from one sample in a study of shared clonotypes between healthy human individuals. The protocol was immunoSEQ multiplex PCR, while the TCRdb copy is restricted to in-frame clones and leaves out a portion. The sample yields some 1 million clones, about 76% seen once. The material sequenced was memory CD4+ T cells sorted from blood. These receptor sequences come from a young man in good health. Each CDR3 is given with its conserved first and last residue. D genes are given only for firm matches. Some rows mark clone size as missing; the rest say once, few, many or name a class of expanded clone.

J gene: TRBJ1-1; D gene: TRBD1; clone size: NA; V gene: TRBV7-2; CDR3 length: 13; CDR3 protein: CASSFRQGAEAFF; CDR3 DNA: TGTGCCAGCAGCTTCCGACAGGGCGCTGAAGCTTTCTTT
J gene: TRBJ1-1; D gene: NA; clone size: once; V gene: TRBV4-1; CDR3 length: 15; CDR3 protein: CASSQGGLGDTEAFF; CDR3 DNA: TGCGCCAGCAGCCAAGGCGGCCTGGGCGACACTGAAGCTTTCTTT
J gene: TRBJ1-4; D gene: NA; clone size: NA; V gene: TRBV28; CDR3 length: 14; CDR3 protein: CASSLWAADLRLFF; CDR3 DNA: TGTGCCAGCAGTTTATGGGCAGCTGACCTACGGCTGTTTTTT
J gene: TRBJ1-1; D gene: NA; clone size: NA; V gene: TRBV9; CDR3 length: 14; CDR3 protein: CASSVVPENTEAFF; CDR3 DNA: TGTGCCAGCAGCGTAGTCCCGGAGAACACTGAAGCTTTCTTT
J gene: TRBJ2-2; D gene: NA; clone size: few; V gene: TRBV9; CDR3 length: 14; CDR3 protein: CASSVDSGTGELFF; CDR3 DNA: TGTGCCAGCAGCGTAGATAGCGGCACCGGGGAGCTGTTTTTT
J gene: TRBJ1-4; D gene: TRBD1; clone size: NA; V gene: TRBV2; CDR3 length: 16; CDR3 protein: CASSELRGVTNEKLFF; CDR3 DNA: TGTGCCAGCAGTGAACTCAGGGGGGTCACTAATGAAAAACTGTTTTTT
J gene: TRBJ2-1; D gene: TRBD2; clone size: NA; V gene: TRBV15; CDR3 length: 15; CDR3 protein: CATSRAGGSYNEQFF; CDR3 DNA: TGTGCCACCAGCAGAGCGGGGGGGTCCTACAATGAGCAGTTCTTC
J gene: TRBJ2-7; D gene: NA; clone size: NA; V gene: TRBV19; CDR3 length: 14; CDR3 protein: CASSPSTVRNEQYF; CDR3 DNA: TGTGCCAGTAGTCCGAGCACAGTCAGGAACGAGCAGTACTTC
J gene: TRBJ1-1; D gene: NA; clone size: NA; V gene: TRBV11-2; CDR3 length: 13; CDR3 protein: CASSLDVGLEAFF; CDR3 DNA: TGTGCCAGCAGCTTAGATGTTGGTCTAGAAGCTTTCTTT
J gene: TRBJ1-2; D gene: NA; clone size: few; V gene: TRBV2; CDR3 length: 12; CDR3 protein: CASSAGSYGYTF; CDR3 DNA: TGTGCCAGCAGTGCCGGGTCTTATGGCTACACCTTC
J gene: TRBJ1-4; D gene: NA; clone size: NA; V gene: TRBV5-4; CDR3 length: 17; CDR3 protein: CASSQTNLGRFNEKLFF; CDR3 DNA: TGCGCCAGCAGCCAGACGAACTTAGGGCGGTTTAATGAAAAACTGTTTTTT
J gene: TRBJ1-5; D gene: NA; clone size: NA; V gene: TRBV28; CDR3 length: 16; CDR3 protein: CASSTKHQGPNQPQHF; CDR3 DNA: TGTGCCAGCAGTACCAAACACCAGGGCCCGAATCAGCCCCAGCATTTT
J gene: TRBJ2-7; D gene: NA; clone size: NA; V gene: TRBV13; CDR3 length: 16; CDR3 protein: CASSSRTGVGYYEQYF; CDR3 DNA: TGTGCCAGCAGCTCCCGAACGGGTGTAGGTTACTACGAGCAGTACTTC
J gene: TRBJ2-4; D gene: NA; clone size: NA; V gene: TRBV30; CDR3 length: 13; CDR3 protein: CAWKGGAKNIQYF; CDR3 DNA: TGTGCCTGGAAAGGGGGTGCCAAAAACATTCAGTACTTC
J gene: TRBJ1-1; D gene: NA; clone size: NA; V gene: TRBV5-4; CDR3 length: 13; CDR3 protein: CASSEDRDTEAFF; CDR3 DNA: TGTGCCAGCAGCGAAGACCGGGACACTGAAGCTTTCTTT
J gene: TRBJ1-1; D gene: NA; clone size: NA; V gene: TRBV5-4; CDR3 length: 14; CDR3 protein: CASSAGGAATEAFF; CDR3 DNA: TGTGCCAGCAGCGCGGGCGGGGCGGCCACTGAAGCTTTCTTT
J gene: TRBJ1-6; D gene: NA; clone size: NA; V gene: TRBV11-2; CDR3 length: 15; CDR3 protein: CASSLVGSYNSPLHF; CDR3 DNA: TGTGCCAGCAGCTTAGTTGGCTCCTATAATTCACCCCTCCACTTT
J gene: TRBJ2-2; D gene: TRBD1; clone size: NA; V gene: TRBV30; CDR3 length: 17; CDR3 protein: CAWSSLLGGGNTGELFF; CDR3 DNA: TGTGCCTGGAGTTCGCTCTTAGGGGGCGGTAACACCGGGGAGCTGTTTTTT
J gene: TRBJ1-2; D gene: NA; clone size: NA; V gene: TRBV15; CDR3 length: 17; CDR3 protein: CATSRDRSGGPRYGYTF; CDR3 DNA: TGTGCCACCAGCAGAGATCGGTCGGGGGGCCCGCGGTATGGCTACACCTTC
J gene: TRBJ2-7; D gene: NA; clone size: NA; V gene: TRBV18; CDR3 length: 15; CDR3 protein: CASSPPAQGPPEQYF; CDR3 DNA: TGTGCCAGCTCACCACCGGCACAGGGTCCTCCCGAGCAGTACTTC
J gene: TRBJ1-6; D gene: NA; clone size: NA; V gene: TRBV2; CDR3 length: 19; CDR3 protein: CASSESGKRTLRGGSPLHF; CDR3 DNA: TGTGCCAGCAGTGAGTCGGGGAAACGAACCCTGAGGGGGGGTTCACCCCTCCACTTT
J gene: TRBJ2-1; D gene: NA; clone size: NA; V gene: TRBV5-1; CDR3 length: 17; CDR3 protein: CASSLALLAGSYNEQFF; CDR3 DNA: TGCGCCAGCAGCTTGGCATTACTAGCCGGCTCCTACAATGAGCAGTTCTTC
J gene: TRBJ1-1; D gene: NA; clone size: NA; V gene: TRBV30; CDR3 length: 11; CDR3 protein: CAWGSDTEAFF; CDR3 DNA: TGTGCCTGGGGGTCGGACACTGAAGCTTTCTTT
J gene: TRBJ2-6; D gene: NA; clone size: NA; V gene: TRBV7-9; CDR3 length: 18; CDR3 protein: CASSRIKSKVAGANVLTF; CDR3 DNA: TGTGCCAGCAGCCGGATTAAGTCTAAGGTGGCGGGGGCCAACGTCCTGACTTTC
J gene: TRBJ1-6; D gene: NA; clone size: NA; V gene: TRBV7-2; CDR3 length: 14; CDR3 protein: CASSLEGRNSPLHF; CDR3 DNA: TGTGCCAGCAGCTTAGAGGGGCGGAATTCACCCCTCCACTTT
J gene: TRBJ2-7; D gene: TRBD2; clone size: NA; V gene: TRBV9; CDR3 length: 17; CDR3 protein: CASSVAPTGLANYEQYF; CDR3 DNA: TGTGCCAGCAGCGTAGCTCCTACGGGACTAGCGAACTACGAGCAGTACTTC
J gene: TRBJ2-1; D gene: TRBD2; clone size: NA; V gene: TRBV5-1; CDR3 length: 19; CDR3 protein: CASSPWTSGRSFINNEQFF; CDR3 DNA: TGCGCCAGCAGCCCCTGGACTAGCGGGAGGTCGTTTATTAACAATGAGCAGTTCTTC
J gene: TRBJ2-7; D gene: TRBD1; clone size: NA; V gene: TRBV19; CDR3 length: 15; CDR3 protein: CASSLRDRGSYEQYF; CDR3 DNA: TGTGCCAGTAGCCTCCGGGACAGGGGCTCCTACGAGCAGTACTTC
J gene: TRBJ2-7; D gene: NA; clone size: NA; V gene: TRBV27; CDR3 length: 11; CDR3 protein: CASSSSYEQYF; CDR3 DNA: TGTGCCAGCAGTTCCTCATACGAGCAGTACTTC
J gene: TRBJ1-5; D gene: NA; clone size: NA; V gene: TRBV10-3; CDR3 length: 14; CDR3 protein: CAIRKDSPNQPQHF; CDR3 DNA: TGTGCCATCAGGAAGGACAGTCCTAATCAGCCCCAGCATTTT
J gene: TRBJ1-3; D gene: TRBD1; clone size: NA; V gene: TRBV7-9; CDR3 length: 16; CDR3 protein: CASSLLLGQGANTIYF; CDR3 DNA: TGTGCCAGCAGCTTACTCCTGGGGCAGGGGGCAAACACCATATATTTT
J gene: TRBJ2-1; D gene: NA; clone size: many; V gene: TRBV11-1; CDR3 length: 14; CDR3 protein: CASRGTDYYNEQFF; CDR3 DNA: TGTGCCAGCAGGGGGACCGACTACTACAATGAGCAGTTCTTC
J gene: TRBJ1-4; D gene: TRBD1; clone size: NA; V gene: TRBV4-1; CDR3 length: 15; CDR3 protein: CASSYPQGANEKLFF; CDR3 DNA: TGCGCCAGCAGCTACCCACAGGGGGCTAATGAAAAACTGTTTTTT
J gene: TRBJ2-7; D gene: NA; clone size: few; V gene: TRBV10-3; CDR3 length: 14; CDR3 protein: CAISLNRDSYEQYF; CDR3 DNA: TGTGCCATCAGCCTAAACAGGGATTCCTACGAGCAGTACTTC
J gene: TRBJ2-7; D gene: TRBD1; clone size: NA; V gene: TRBV28; CDR3 length: 16; CDR3 protein: CASSLFLGQGRNEQYF; CDR3 DNA: TGTGCCAGCAGTTTATTTTTGGGACAGGGTAGAAACGAGCAGTACTTC
J gene: TRBJ2-7; D gene: NA; clone size: many; V gene: TRBV19; CDR3 length: 14; CDR3 protein: CASSISISSYEQYF; CDR3 DNA: TGTGCCAGTAGTATAAGCATCAGCTCCTACGAGCAGTACTTC
J gene: TRBJ2-5; D gene: TRBD2; clone size: NA; V gene: TRBV9; CDR3 length: 15; CDR3 protein: CASSVASGGQETQYF; CDR3 DNA: TGTGCCAGCAGCGTAGCTAGCGGGGGCCAAGAGACCCAGTACTTC
J gene: TRBJ2-7; D gene: TRBD2; clone size: NA; V gene: TRBV10-3; CDR3 length: 14; CDR3 protein: CAISEGLAGDEQYF; CDR3 DNA: TGTGCCATCAGTGAGGGACTAGCGGGAGACGAGCAGTACTTC
J gene: TRBJ2-7; D gene: TRBD2; clone size: NA; V gene: TRBV6-5; CDR3 length: 13; CDR3 protein: CASSLAGGYEQYF; CDR3 DNA: TGTGCCAGCAGTCTAGCGGGAGGCTACGAGCAGTACTTC
J gene: TRBJ2-7; D gene: NA; clone size: many; V gene: TRBV11-1; CDR3 length: 16; CDR3 protein: CASSLPIQGASYEQYF; CDR3 DNA: TGTGCCAGCAGCTTACCCATTCAAGGGGCCTCCTACGAGCAGTACTTC
J gene: TRBJ1-1; D gene: NA; clone size: NA; V gene: TRBV7-6; CDR3 length: 13; CDR3 protein: CASSLNRESEAFF; CDR3 DNA: TGTGCCAGCAGCTTAAACAGGGAATCTGAAGCTTTCTTT
J gene: TRBJ1-5; D gene: NA; clone size: NA; V gene: TRBV7-8; CDR3 length: 13; CDR3 protein: CASTDTGNQPQHF; CDR3 DNA: TGTGCCAGCACCGACACCGGCAATCAGCCCCAGCATTTT
J gene: TRBJ2-2; D gene: NA; clone size: NA; V gene: TRBV2; CDR3 length: 14; CDR3 protein: CASSQTVNTGELFF; CDR3 DNA: TGTGCCAGCAGCCAGACTGTTAACACCGGGGAGCTGTTTTTT
J gene: TRBJ2-3; D gene: TRBD2; clone size: NA; V gene: TRBV4-3; CDR3 length: 18; CDR3 protein: CASSQVALSGTRDDTQYF; CDR3 DNA: TGCGCCAGCAGCCAAGTGGCCCTTTCGGGGACTAGAGACGATACGCAGTATTTT
J gene: TRBJ2-7; D gene: TRBD2; clone size: NA; V gene: TRBV4-1; CDR3 length: 15; CDR3 protein: CASSLEAGGSYEQYF; CDR3 DNA: TGCGCCAGCAGCCTAGAAGCGGGGGGCTCATACGAGCAGTACTTC
J gene: TRBJ2-2; D gene: TRBD1; clone size: NA; V gene: TRBV6-1; CDR3 length: 14; CDR3 protein: CASGGQLNTGELFF; CDR3 DNA: TGTGCCAGCGGGGGACAGCTAAACACCGGGGAGCTGTTTTTT
J gene: TRBJ2-1; D gene: NA; clone size: NA; V gene: TRBV25-1; CDR3 length: 13; CDR3 protein: CASSILPSSEQFF; CDR3 DNA: TGTGCCAGCAGTATTCTACCTTCAAGTGAGCAGTTCTTC
J gene: TRBJ2-7; D gene: NA; clone size: NA; V gene: TRBV30; CDR3 length: 13; CDR3 protein: CAWSVGTLGEQYF; CDR3 DNA: TGTGCCTGGAGTGTAGGGACCCTGGGGGAGCAGTACTTC
J gene: TRBJ2-7; D gene: NA; clone size: NA; V gene: TRBV6-5; CDR3 length: 15; CDR3 protein: CASSYRKEGTYEQYF; CDR3 DNA: TGTGCCAGCAGTTACCGCAAGGAGGGGACCTACGAGCAGTACTTC
J gene: TRBJ2-3; D gene: TRBD1; clone size: NA; V gene: TRBV6-5; CDR3 length: 15; CDR3 protein: CASSFGQGIADTQYF; CDR3 DNA: TGTGCCAGCAGTTTTGGACAGGGGATAGCAGATACGCAGTATTTT
J gene: TRBJ1-5; D gene: TRBD1; clone size: NA; V gene: TRBV6-1; CDR3 length: 12; CDR3 protein: CASKTGDQPQHF; CDR3 DNA: TGTGCCAGCAAAACAGGGGATCAGCCCCAGCATTTT
J gene: TRBJ1-3; D gene: TRBD1; clone size: NA; V gene: TRBV11-2; CDR3 length: 15; CDR3 protein: CASSIGTGQGNTIYF; CDR3 DNA: TGTGCCAGCAGCATCGGGACAGGGCAAGGAAACACCATATATTTT
J gene: TRBJ1-3; D gene: NA; clone size: few; V gene: TRBV4-1; CDR3 length: 15; CDR3 protein: CASSQGQLSGNTIYF; CDR3 DNA: TGCGCCAGCAGCCAAGGACAGCTCTCTGGAAACACCATATATTTT
J gene: TRBJ1-3; D gene: TRBD1; clone size: NA; V gene: TRBV5-1; CDR3 length: 16; CDR3 protein: CASSQGGASSGNTIYF; CDR3 DNA: TGCGCCAGCAGCCAAGGGGGCGCGAGTTCTGGAAACACCATATATTTT
J gene: TRBJ2-1; D gene: NA; clone size: NA; V gene: TRBV18; CDR3 length: 14; CDR3 protein: CASSPSTGYNEQFF; CDR3 DNA: TGTGCCAGCTCACCAAGCACTGGTTACAATGAGCAGTTCTTC
J gene: TRBJ1-5; D gene: TRBD1; clone size: few; V gene: TRBV28; CDR3 length: 14; CDR3 protein: CASRGYRGDQPQHF; CDR3 DNA: TGTGCCAGCAGAGGATACAGGGGGGATCAGCCCCAGCATTTT
J gene: TRBJ2-2; D gene: NA; clone size: once; V gene: TRBV13; CDR3 length: 16; CDR3 protein: CASSFRATGYTGELFF; CDR3 DNA: TGTGCCAGCAGCTTTCGAGCGACTGGTTACACCGGGGAGCTGTTTTTT